This TCR beta chain came from a study of CD8 T cell repertoires and HIV-1 epitope variants. The wider study: T cells were stimulated with Twenty-five Gag and Nef peptides separately.

Method: immunoSEQ multiplex PCR; TCRdb's copy keeps in-frame clones and lacks some. The sample holds about 90,000 clones; just under 75% are singletons and the top ten take roughly 25%. The V end lost 4 bases, the J end lost 5 bases, and 11 bases lay between the germline ends. The CDR3 consists of 14 residues. The germline V gene has CDR1 SEHNR and CDR2 FQNEAQ (reference sequence). The sample consisted of uncultured baseline CD8+ T cells from peripheral blood mononuclear cells (PBMCs). The origin of this receptor is a male donor with HIV. The chain combines TRBV7-9 with TRBJ2-2; no definite D call. CDR3 nucleotide sequence: TGTGCCAGCAGCTCCCTCGGGCGGACCGGGGAGCTGTTTTTT. Its translation is CASSSLGRTGELFF.